This entry features one T cell receptor beta chain sequence. Its cognate antigen is unknown. Other DNA sequences in the sample encode the same CDR3. CD45RO-negative, CCR7-positively selected cells formed the naive CD8 fraction, excluding terminally differentiated effector memory CD45RA+ cells. The CDR3 sequence is 13 residues long. CDR1 SGDLS and CDR2 YYNGEE come from the germline V gene. Trimming pared 0 bases from V and 9 bases from J, leaving 11 bases between. The data are from a study of shared clonotypes between healthy human individuals. Points from the study as a whole: The expectation was that sequencing depth would affect clonotype sharing among donors.

Sequenced by immunoSEQ multiplex PCR; TCRdb stores in-frame clones only, minus some. Of roughly 2,000,000 clones listed, about 94% are singletons. The TCR was taken from a young man in good health. The chain links TRBV9 to TRBJ2-3; D remains ambiguous. The sample was naive CD8+ T cells sorted from blood. This CDR3 reads CASSVGGEDTQYF. CDR3 in DNA: TGTGCCAGCAGCGTAGGTGGAGAGGACACGCAGTATTTT. The full variable domain, in which reference TRBV9 and TRBJ2-3 provide the parts outside the CDR3, is DSGVTQTPKHLITATGQRVTLRCSPRSGDLSVYWYQQSLDQGLQFLIQYYNGEERAKGNILERFSAQQFPDLHSELNLSSLELGDSALYFCASSVGGEDTQYFGPGTRLTVL.